This TCR beta chain was recorded in a study of T cells after yellow fever vaccination. Study-wide findings and caveats: Although most clonotypes did not, a small share appeared in both CD4 and CD8 compartments. Weaker, the secondary response had a peak occurring faster, on day 5 versus 15. One caveat is that FACS-sorted repertoires could contain abundant clonotypes contaminating from the bulk population.

V dropped 5 bases and J dropped 4 bases, with 9 bases sitting between them. The germline V gene encodes CDR1 MNHNY and CDR2 SVGAGI (reference sequence). This CDR3 contains 13 residues. UMIs and a universal primer site were added when TCR cDNA was made by 5'RACE template switching. MiXCR was run by TCRdb on the 5' RACE reads, yielding one entry per CDR3 protein. The table shows hundreds of thousands of distinct CDR3 sequences, with approximately 13% occurring only once. This clonotype turned up a few times. Antigen unknown. This TCR came from a man aged 25-45 years who received the YFV17D yellow fever vaccine. The sample was PBMCs, taken on the day of the yellow fever booster vaccination. The rearrangement uses TRBV6-6 and TRBJ2-1; tentatively, D is TRBD2 (5 bases). DNA for the CDR3: TGTGCCAGCAGTAAACTAGGTTACAATGAGCAGTTCTTC. It codes for CASSKLGYNEQFF.